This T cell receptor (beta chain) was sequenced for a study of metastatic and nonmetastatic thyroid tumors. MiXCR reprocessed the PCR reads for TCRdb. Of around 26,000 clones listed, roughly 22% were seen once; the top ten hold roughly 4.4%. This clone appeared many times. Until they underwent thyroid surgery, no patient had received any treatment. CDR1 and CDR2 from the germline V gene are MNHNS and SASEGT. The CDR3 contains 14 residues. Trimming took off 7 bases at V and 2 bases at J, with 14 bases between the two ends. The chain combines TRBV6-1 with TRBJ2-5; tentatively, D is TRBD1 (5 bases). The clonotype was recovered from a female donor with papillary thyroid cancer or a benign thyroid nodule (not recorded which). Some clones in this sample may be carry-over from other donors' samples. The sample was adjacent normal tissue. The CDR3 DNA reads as TGTGCCAGCACCGCTCTGGGGCGGCAAGAGACCCAGTACTTC. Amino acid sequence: CASTALGRQETQYF.